These T cell receptor beta chains were read from a single sample in a study of blood T cell repertoires in COVID-19. Using immunoSEQ multiplex PCR, the repertoire was profiled, and TCRdb retains in-frame clones only, with some absent. The sample yields 68,000 or so clones, about 80% seen once. The sequenced material came from peripheral blood. All receptors derive from a human donor in a cohort sampled during active COVID-19. Each CDR3 is given with its conserved first and last residue. A D gene is named only where the DNA matches it firmly. Some rows have no size entry. The others give once, few or many, or a class for an expanded clone.

cdr3_aa cdr3_nt clone_size cdr3_length d_call j_call v_call
CASSENTYEQYF TGTGCCAGCAGTGAAAATACCTACGAGCAGTACTTC . 12 . TRBJ2-7 TRBV6-1
CASSWKRQDRSSPLHF TGCGCCAGCAGCTGGAAACGACAGGATCGGAGTTCACCCCTCCACTTT . 16 . TRBJ1-6 TRBV5-1
CASSFPGLAGINEQFF TGTGCCAGCAGCTTTCCGGGACTAGCGGGGATCAATGAGCAGTTCTTC few 16 TRBD2 TRBJ2-1 TRBV7-9
CASSLGTSVSTDTQYF TGTGCCAGCAGTTTAGGGACTAGCGTCAGCACAGATACGCAGTATTTT . 16 TRBD2 TRBJ2-3 TRBV28
CASSLGAGLNYGYTF TGCGCCAGCAGCTTGGGGGCAGGGTTAAACTATGGCTACACCTTC . 15 . TRBJ1-2 TRBV5-1
CASSFPQGTGELFF TGCGCCAGCAGCTTCCCGCAGGGCACCGGGGAGCTGTTTTTT . 14 . TRBJ2-2 TRBV5-1
CASSVEKRDRYEQYF TGTGCCAGCAGCGTAGAAAAGCGGGATAGATACGAGCAGTACTTC . 15 TRBD2 TRBJ2-7 TRBV9
CASSLGSNEQFF TGTGCCAGTAGTCTGGGCTCCAATGAGCAGTTCTTC few 12 . TRBJ2-1 TRBV19
CASSEFQGAYSGNTIYF TGTGCCAGCAGTGAATTTCAGGGCGCATACTCTGGAAACACCATATATTTT . 17 . TRBJ1-3 TRBV25-1
CASSSGQGQGYGYTF TGCGCCAGCAGCTCCGGACAGGGACAGGGGTATGGCTACACCTTC . 15 TRBD1 TRBJ1-2 TRBV4-3
CASSPRALRNTIYF TGTGCCAGCTCACCACGAGCCTTAAGAAACACCATATATTTT . 14 . TRBJ1-3 TRBV18
CASSPGTSSSSSYNEQFF TGTGCCAGCTCACCAGGGACTAGCTCCTCGAGCTCCTACAATGAGCAGTTCTTC . 18 TRBD2 TRBJ2-1 TRBV18
CATEGADTEAFF TGTGCCACCGAGGGGGCGGACACTGAAGCTTTCTTT . 12 TRBD1 TRBJ1-1 TRBV24-1
CASSRPPAANIEAFF TGTGCCAGCAGTCGACCCCCGGCGGCTAACATTGAAGCTTTCTTT . 15 . TRBJ1-1 TRBV28
CASSSWTSDGTQYF TGTGCCAGCAGTTCCTGGACTAGTGATGGTACGCAGTATTTT . 14 TRBD2 TRBJ2-3 TRBV6-1
CASRPTGYYETEAFF TGTGCCAGCCGACCGACAGGGTATTACGAAACTGAAGCTTTCTTT . 15 TRBD1 TRBJ1-1 TRBV28
CASRSGSTDTQYF TGTGCCAGCAGGAGCGGGAGCACAGATACGCAGTATTTT . 13 . TRBJ2-3 TRBV9
CASSLEGGAGYGYTF TGTGCCAGCAGCTTAGAAGGGGGCGCCGGCTATGGCTACACCTTC . 15 TRBD1 TRBJ1-2 TRBV11-1
CASSSGLAGGHTQYF TGTGCCAGCAGCTCGGGACTAGCGGGAGGGCATACGCAGTATTTT . 15 TRBD2 TRBJ2-3 TRBV7-6
CAIGQGSSYEQYF TGTGCCATCGGACAGGGGAGCTCCTACGAGCAGTACTTC . 13 TRBD1 TRBJ2-7 TRBV11-3
CASSQGRGLAGGGTNEQFF TGTGCCAGCAGCCAAGGCAGGGGACTAGCGGGAGGGGGGACCAATGAGCAGTTCTTC . 19 TRBD2 TRBJ2-1 TRBV14
CASSLQGALNEAFF TGCGCCAGCAGCTTGCAGGGGGCGCTTAATGAAGCTTTCTTT . 14 TRBD1 TRBJ1-1 TRBV5-1
CASIRQGGLGTEAFF TGTGCCAGCATCCGACAGGGTGGATTGGGCACTGAAGCTTTCTTT . 15 TRBD1 TRBJ1-1 TRBV25-1
CASSLTWTSGRGEQFF TGTGCCAGCAGCCTCACGTGGACTAGCGGGAGAGGTGAGCAGTTCTTC . 16 TRBD2 TRBJ2-1 TRBV5-5
CASSLVAGVNYNEQFF TGTGCCAGCAGCTTAGTAGCGGGAGTTAATTACAATGAGCAGTTCTTC . 16 TRBD2 TRBJ2-1 TRBV11-3
CASSDPGGEQYF TGCGCCAGCAGTGACCCCGGTGGCGAGCAGTACTTC few 12 . TRBJ2-7 TRBV10-2
CASSPRGPDEQYF TGTGCCAGCAGCCCTAGAGGGCCCGACGAGCAGTACTTC . 13 . TRBJ2-7 TRBV5-6
CASSIKSNQPQHF TGTGCCAGTAGTATCAAGTCTAACCAGCCCCAGCATTTT . 13 . TRBJ1-5 TRBV19
CASSQRSGVRGRQGGYTF TGTGCCAGCAGTCAGCGGAGTGGAGTCAGGGGGCGACAGGGCGGCTACACCTTC . 18 TRBD1 TRBJ1-2 TRBV3-1/TRBV3-2
CATSRDSRGGNTIYF TGTGCCACCAGCAGAGATTCCAGGGGTGGAAACACCATATATTTT few 15 . TRBJ1-3 TRBV15
CASSLRTATNEKLFF TGCGCCAGCAGCTTGCGCACTGCAACTAATGAAAAACTGTTTTTT . 15 . TRBJ1-4 TRBV5-1
CASSLARDSSYEQYF TGTGCCAGCAGCTTAGCCCGGGACTCCTCCTACGAGCAGTACTTC once 15 . TRBJ2-7 TRBV7-6
CASRHTRRPRGEQYF TGTGCCAGCAGACATACCCGGCGCCCGCGCGGGGAGCAGTACTTC . 15 . TRBJ2-7 TRBV7-2
CASSSTSGLYNEQFF TGTGCCAGCAGTTCGACTAGCGGGCTCTACAATGAGCAGTTCTTC . 15 TRBD2 TRBJ2-1 TRBV6-6
CASSQGQYNEQFF TGTGCCAGCAGCCAAGGACAGTACAATGAGCAGTTCTTC . 13 . TRBJ2-1 TRBV11-3
CATGTSGKETQYF TGTGCCACCGGGACTAGCGGGAAAGAGACCCAGTACTTC . 13 TRBD2 TRBJ2-5 TRBV24-1
CASSHPQQGVYEQYF TGTGCCAGCAGCCATCCTCAACAAGGGGTTTACGAGCAGTACTTC . 15 . TRBJ2-7 TRBV11-3
CASSLGAGQGLSEQFF TGTGCCAGCAGCCTGGGGGCGGGACAGGGGTTAAGTGAGCAGTTCTTC . 16 TRBD1 TRBJ2-1 TRBV11-3
CASSPGHVNTEAFF TGTGCCAGCAGCCCCGGACACGTGAACACTGAAGCTTTCTTT . 14 . TRBJ1-1 TRBV11-2
CATCLGTSGSYEQYF TGTGCCACCTGCCTAGGGACTAGCGGGAGCTACGAGCAGTACTTC . 15 TRBD2 TRBJ2-7 TRBV10-3
CASRLAGPYEQYF TGTGCCAGCAGACTAGCGGGGCCCTACGAGCAGTACTTC . 13 TRBD2 TRBJ2-7 TRBV6-5
CASGPDRGEAFF TGTGCTAGTGGTCCGGACAGGGGTGAAGCTTTCTTT once 12 TRBD1 TRBJ1-1 TRBV12-5